The 8 T cell receptor beta chains given below trace back to one sample, sequenced in a study of T cell repertoires in cytomegalovirus infection. TCRdb analysed the reads with MiXCR anew, one entry per CDR3 protein. The top ten clones hold around a sixth of a sample with fewer than 250,000 distinct CDR3 sequences, 22% of them seen once. Sequences were obtained from CD8+ T cells from PBMCs. The receptors derive from a human donor in good health (CMV status not recorded). Some clones in this sample may be carry-over from other donors' samples.

The V gene is TRBV20-1, the J gene TRBJ2-7; 9 bases fit TRBD2. This CDR3 is built from 16 residues. J lost 1 base, V lost 0 bases, and 7 bases had no gene match. Germline-derived CDR1 and CDR2 are DFQATT and SNEGSKA (reference sequence). CDR3 DNA sequence: TGCAGTGCTAGAGAAGGAGCGAGCGGGGGGTCCTACGAGCAGTACTTC. It yields the protein CSAREGASGGSYEQYF.

This clonotype has a single count. This chain links TRBV2 with TRBJ1-5; unclear D gene. The V gene's germline CDR1 is SNHLY and CDR2 FYNNEI. The CDR3 totals 11 residues. Between the trimmed V and J ends, which lost 10 bases and 7 bases, there was a span of 11 bases. In DNA, the CDR3 is TGTGCCAACAAAGACGAACAGCCCCAGCATTTT. Amino acids: CANKDEQPQHF.

This clonotype has a count of ten or more. The rearrangement joins TRBV7-9 to TRBJ1-2; tentative D call: TRBD1 (5 bases). The germline V and J ends were trimmed by 4 bases and 0 bases, with 18 bases remaining between them. Germline V gene sequence: CDR1 SEHNR, CDR2 FQNEAQ (reference sequence). The CDR3 spans 17 residues. CDR3 DNA: TGTGCCAGCAGCTGGGTGACAGAACTCACGACTAACTATGGCTACACCTTC. Its protein product is CASSWVTELTTNYGYTF.

The chain couples TRBV15 to TRBJ1-5; D may be TRBD1 (5 bases). V was trimmed by 5 bases and J by 4 bases, leaving 6 bases between them. Germline V gives CDR1 LNHNV, CDR2 YYDKDF (reference sequence). The CDR3 is made up of 12 amino acids. CDR3 residues: CATSSGNQPQHF. CDR3 nucleotide sequence: TGTGCCACCAGCTCAGGGAATCAGCCCCAGCATTTT.

This clonotype was observed many times. The gene calls are TRBV6-2 or TRBV6-3 and TRBJ2-3; no clear D gene. V shed 2 bases and J shed 6 bases, with 6 bases lying between them. Germline CDR1 and CDR2: MNHEY and SVGEGT. The CDR3 is 12 amino acids. Written as DNA, the CDR3 is TGTGCCAGCAGTTACCCCCGGGATACGCAGTATTTT. Encoded protein: CASSYPRDTQYF.

This clonotype was detected only a few times. The chain joins TRBV12-3 or TRBV12-4 to TRBJ1-2; 8 bases are shared with TRBD1. With 8 bases clipped from V and 4 bases from J, the junction kept 15 bases outside the gene matches. CDR3 length: 16 residues. The chain's CDR3 is CASGPGTGAFSYGYTF. In DNA form, the CDR3 reads TGTGCCAGCGGCCCCGGGACAGGTGCTTTCAGCTATGGCTACACCTTC.

The chain recombines TRBV5-5 with TRBJ1-1; D is undetermined. The CDR3 loop spans 15 amino acids. V shed 1 base and J shed 0 bases, with 10 bases lying between them. CDR1 and CDR2 (germline): SGHKS, YYEKEE (reference sequence). The CDR3 region is CASSLMTAMNTEAFF. DNA of the CDR3: TGTGCCAGCAGCTTGATGACGGCCATGAACACTGAAGCTTTCTTT. Combining the CDR3 with reference TRBV5-5 and TRBJ1-1 gives the whole variable domain DAGVTQSPTHLIKTRGQQVTLRCSPISGHKSVSWYQQVLGQGPQFIFQYYEKEERGRGNFPDRFSARQFPNYSSELNVNALLLGDSALYLCASSLMTAMNTEAFFGQGTRLTVV.

This clonotype was found many times. The rearrangement uses TRBV28 and TRBJ2-6; no definite D call. The V end lost 4 bases, the J end lost 0 bases, and 10 bases lay between the germline ends. In germline, CDR1 is MDHEN, CDR2 SYDVKM. CDR3 size: 16 residues. CDR3 bases: TGTGCCAGCAGTTCCCCCGTACGCTCTGGGGCCAACGTCCTGACTTTC. This translates into CASSSPVRSGANVLTF.